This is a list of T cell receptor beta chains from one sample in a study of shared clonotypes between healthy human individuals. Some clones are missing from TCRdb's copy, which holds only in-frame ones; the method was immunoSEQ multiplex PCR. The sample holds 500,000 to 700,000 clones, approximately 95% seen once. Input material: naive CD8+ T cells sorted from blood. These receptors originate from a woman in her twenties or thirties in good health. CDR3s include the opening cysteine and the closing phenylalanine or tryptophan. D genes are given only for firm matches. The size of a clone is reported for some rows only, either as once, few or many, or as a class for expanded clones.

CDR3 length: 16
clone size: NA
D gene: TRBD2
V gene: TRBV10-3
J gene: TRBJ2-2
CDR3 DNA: TGTGCCATCAGGGAGCTAGCGGGAGGGGGTACCGGGGAGCTGTTTTTT
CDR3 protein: CAIRELAGGGTGELFF

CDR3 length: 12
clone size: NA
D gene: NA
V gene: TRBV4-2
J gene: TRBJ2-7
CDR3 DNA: TGTGCCAGCAGCAACGGACTGGGCGAGCAGTACTTC
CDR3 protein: CASSNGLGEQYF

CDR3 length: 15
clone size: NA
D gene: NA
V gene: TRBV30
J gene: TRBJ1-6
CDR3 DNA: TGTGCCTGGAGTGTACTCCCCAGGGGTAGTTCACCCCTCCACTTT
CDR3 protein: CAWSVLPRGSSPLHF

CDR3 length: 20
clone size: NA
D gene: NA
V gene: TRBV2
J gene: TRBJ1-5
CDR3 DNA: TGTGCCAGCAGTGAAGGGGTTCAGGACCCTAAGGTTCTAAGCAATCAGCCCCAGCATTTT
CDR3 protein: CASSEGVQDPKVLSNQPQHF

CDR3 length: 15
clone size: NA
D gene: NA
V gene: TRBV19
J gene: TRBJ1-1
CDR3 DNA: TGTGCCAGTAGTATAGGGAATACCATGAACACTGAAGCTTTCTTT
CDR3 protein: CASSIGNTMNTEAFF

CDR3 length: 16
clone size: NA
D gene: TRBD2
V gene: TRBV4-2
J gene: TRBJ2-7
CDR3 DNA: TGTGCCAGCAGCCAAGAACTAGCGGGAGCGGGCTACGAGCAGTACTTC
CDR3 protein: CASSQELAGAGYEQYF

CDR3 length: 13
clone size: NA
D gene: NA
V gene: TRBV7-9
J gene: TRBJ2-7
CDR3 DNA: TGTGCCAGCAGACCAGGGACGTCCTACGAGCAGTACTTC
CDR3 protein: CASRPGTSYEQYF

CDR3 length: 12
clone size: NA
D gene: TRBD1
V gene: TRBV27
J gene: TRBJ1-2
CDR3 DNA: TGTGCCAGCAGGGGACAGTACTATGGCTACACCTTC
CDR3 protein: CASRGQYYGYTF

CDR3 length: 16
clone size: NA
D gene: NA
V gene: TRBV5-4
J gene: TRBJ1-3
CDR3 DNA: TGTGCCAGCAGCTTGGGACGCTCAAACTCTGGAAACACCATATATTTT
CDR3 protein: CASSLGRSNSGNTIYF

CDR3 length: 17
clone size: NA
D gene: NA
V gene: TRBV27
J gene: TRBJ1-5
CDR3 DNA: TGTGCCAGCAGACTGGGAGTCAAATTTTTGTGGAAGCGGGCCCAGCATTTT
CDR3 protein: CASRLGVKFLWKRAQHF

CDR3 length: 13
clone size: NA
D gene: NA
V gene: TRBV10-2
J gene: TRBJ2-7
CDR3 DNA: TGCGCCAGCAGTGGAGATGCAACCTACGAGCAGTACTTC
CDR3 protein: CASSGDATYEQYF

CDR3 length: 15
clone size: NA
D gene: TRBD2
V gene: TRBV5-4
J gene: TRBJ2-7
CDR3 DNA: TGTGCCAGCAGCCCCGGGACTAGCGTTCTGTACGAGCAGTACTTC
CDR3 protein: CASSPGTSVLYEQYF

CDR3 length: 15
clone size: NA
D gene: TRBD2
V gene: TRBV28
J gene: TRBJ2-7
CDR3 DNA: TGTGCCAGCAGTTTCAGCGGGAGGGCTGACTACGAGCAGTACTTC
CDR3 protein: CASSFSGRADYEQYF

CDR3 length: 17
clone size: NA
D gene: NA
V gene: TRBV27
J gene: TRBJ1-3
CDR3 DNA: TGTGCCAGCAGTTTAGTAGGGGTGGGTATCTCTGGAAACACCATATATTTT
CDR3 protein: CASSLVGVGISGNTIYF

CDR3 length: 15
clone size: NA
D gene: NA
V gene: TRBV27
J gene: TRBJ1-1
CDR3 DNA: TGTGCCAGCAGCCATGACAGTAACCTGAACACTGAAGCTTTCTTT
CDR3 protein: CASSHDSNLNTEAFF

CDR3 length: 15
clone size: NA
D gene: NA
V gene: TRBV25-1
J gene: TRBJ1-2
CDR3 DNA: TGTGCCAGCAGTGAATTTGGCAGCCCTAACTATGGCTACACCTTC
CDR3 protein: CASSEFGSPNYGYTF

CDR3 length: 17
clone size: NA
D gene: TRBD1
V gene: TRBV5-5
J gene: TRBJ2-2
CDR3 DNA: TGTGCCAGCAGCCGATTTCACAGGGGGGATAACACCGGGGAGCTGTTTTTT
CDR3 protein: CASSRFHRGDNTGELFF

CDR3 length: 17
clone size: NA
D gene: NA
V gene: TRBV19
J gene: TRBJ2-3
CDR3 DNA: TGTGCCAGTAGCGAAACCCCGGGACTTTTTCCATCAGATACGCAGTATTTT
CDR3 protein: CASSETPGLFPSDTQYF

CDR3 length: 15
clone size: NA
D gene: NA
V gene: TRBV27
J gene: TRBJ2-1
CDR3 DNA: TGTGCCAGCAGTTCTAGAAGCGCGGAGTACAATGAGCAGTTCTTC
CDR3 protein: CASSSRSAEYNEQFF

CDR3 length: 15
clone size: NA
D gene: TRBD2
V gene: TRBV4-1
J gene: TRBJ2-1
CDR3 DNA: TGCGCCAGCAGCCACGTGACTAGCGGTAACCATGAGCAGTTCTTC
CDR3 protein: CASSHVTSGNHEQFF

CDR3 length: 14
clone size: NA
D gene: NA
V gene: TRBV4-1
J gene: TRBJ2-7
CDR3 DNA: TGCGCCAGTACGATAGACGTGGAGACCCACGAGCAGTACTTC
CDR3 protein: CASTIDVETHEQYF

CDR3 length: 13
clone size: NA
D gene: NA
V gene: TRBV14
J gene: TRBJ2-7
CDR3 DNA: TGTGCCAGCAGCCAAGAGGGCTACTACGAGCAGTACTTC
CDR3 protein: CASSQEGYYEQYF

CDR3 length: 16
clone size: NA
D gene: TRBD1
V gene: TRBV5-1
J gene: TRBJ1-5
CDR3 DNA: TGCGCCAGCAGCTACCCAGACAGGGTCGGCAATCAGCCCCAGCATTTT
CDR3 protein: CASSYPDRVGNQPQHF

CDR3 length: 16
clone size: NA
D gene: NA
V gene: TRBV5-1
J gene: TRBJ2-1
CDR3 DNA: TGCGCCAGCAGAAATGGCGGAGGGAGCTCCTACAATGAGCAGTTCTTC
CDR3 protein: CASRNGGGSSYNEQFF

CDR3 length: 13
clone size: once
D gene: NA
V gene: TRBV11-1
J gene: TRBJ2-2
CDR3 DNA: TGTGCCAGCAGCTTGACAGACTCCGGGGAGCTGTTTTTT
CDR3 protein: CASSLTDSGELFF

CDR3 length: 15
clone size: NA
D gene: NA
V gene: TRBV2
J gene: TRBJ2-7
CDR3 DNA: TGTGCCAGCAGAGAGGGGACGGATAGCTCCTACGAGCAGTACTTC
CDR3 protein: CASREGTDSSYEQYF

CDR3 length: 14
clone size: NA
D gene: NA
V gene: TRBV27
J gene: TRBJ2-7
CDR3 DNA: TGTGCCAGCAGTTTGGCGACAGGAACGGGCGAGCAGTACTTC
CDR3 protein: CASSLATGTGEQYF

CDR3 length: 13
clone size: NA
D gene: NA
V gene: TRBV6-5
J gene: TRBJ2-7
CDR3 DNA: TGTGCCAGCAGGCTGACAGGTTCCCACGAGCAGTACTTC
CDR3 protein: CASRLTGSHEQYF

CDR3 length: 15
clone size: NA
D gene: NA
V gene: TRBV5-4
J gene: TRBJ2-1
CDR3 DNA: TGTGCCAGCAGCTTGGTACGGGTTTCCTACAATGAGCAGTTCTTC
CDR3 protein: CASSLVRVSYNEQFF